The clone carrying this TCR beta chain has just a few counts. Its antigen is unidentified. This entry belongs to a study of spatial heterogeneity in lung cancer. As for the study in general: Sequenced follow-up PBMC samples came a median of about 26 months after resection, where available.

On each TCR cDNA molecule, a unique molecular identifier was present. TCRdb re-derived calls from the 5' RACE reads in MiXCR, one entry per CDR3 protein. Of around 30,000 distinct CDR3 sequences in the sample, around 6% were seen once. Time point reported: blood at routine non-recurrence follow-up after resection. Sequencing of whole RNA from tumor, nontumor lung or frozen PBMC involved no sorting. Findings and limits, study-wide: Detection of ubiquitous tumor TCRs in blood was higher at resection than follow-up.

The TCR originated in a male donor with early-stage non-small cell lung cancer. Sequencing used PBMCs, obtained at follow-up.

The CDR3 spells CASKQGAGELFF. Written as DNA, the CDR3 is TGTGCCAGCAAACAGGGAGCCGGGGAGCTGTTTTTT. The chain carries TRBV6-2 or TRBV6-3 and TRBJ2-2, with a tentative D call TRBD1 (6 bases). Germline CDR1 reads MNHEY; CDR2 reads SVGEGT. V lost 7 bases, J lost 6 bases, and 9 bases lay in between. The CDR3 runs to 12 residues.